The present T cell receptor beta chain was sequenced within a study of cytomegalovirus exposure and HLA in healthy donors. The germline V and J ends were trimmed by 4 bases and 1 base, with 8 bases remaining between them. Germline CDR1 MDHEN, CDR2 SYDVKM. The CDR3 length is 13 residues. The PCR made use of 60 Vbeta and 13 Jbeta primers. Only in-frame clones appear in the TCRdb table, and some are missing; sequencing was by immunoSEQ multiplex PCR. The top ten hold over 1% of the sample, which has some 190,000 clones, around 86% seen once. Sequenced input: PBMCs. The TCR sequence derives from a man aged 25 to 40 in good health and CMV-seronegative. The genes are TRBV28 and TRBJ2-7; D remains unclear. The CDR3 loop reads CASSSTPSYEQYF. Here the CDR3 DNA reads TGTGCCAGCAGTTCCACACCGTCCTACGAGCAGTACTTC.